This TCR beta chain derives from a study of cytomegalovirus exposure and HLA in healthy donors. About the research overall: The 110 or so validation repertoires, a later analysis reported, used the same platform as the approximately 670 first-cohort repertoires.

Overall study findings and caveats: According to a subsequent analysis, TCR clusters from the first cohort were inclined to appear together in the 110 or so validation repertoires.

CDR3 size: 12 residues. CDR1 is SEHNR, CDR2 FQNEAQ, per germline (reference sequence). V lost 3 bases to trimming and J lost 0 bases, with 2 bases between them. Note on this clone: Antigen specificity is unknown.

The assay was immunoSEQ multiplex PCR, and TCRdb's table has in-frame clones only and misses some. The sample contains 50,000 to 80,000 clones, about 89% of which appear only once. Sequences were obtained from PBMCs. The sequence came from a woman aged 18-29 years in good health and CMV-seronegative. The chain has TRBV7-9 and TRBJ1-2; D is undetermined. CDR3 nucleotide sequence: TGTGCCAGCAGCTTTACTAACTATGGCTACACCTTC. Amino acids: CASSFTNYGYTF.